These 11 T cell receptor beta chains were sequenced from one sample in a study of blood T cell repertoires in COVID-19. Sequenced by immunoSEQ multiplex PCR; TCRdb stores in-frame clones only, minus some. The data hold approximately 220,000 clones, with 80% to 90% observed a single time. Sequenced material: PBMCs or T cells enriched from blood (not recorded which). The receptors were gathered from a woman aged 45-59 years who had been exposed to COVID-19.

The V and J genes are TRBV19 and TRBJ2-5, with 8 bases that match TRBD1. V was clipped by 3 bases and J by 5 bases; unmatched bases: 11. CDR3 size: 16 residues. CDR1 is LNHDA, CDR2 SQIVND, per germline (reference sequence). The CDR3 protein is CASSMGRQGSVETQYF. CDR3 in DNA: TGTGCCAGTAGTATGGGCCGACAGGGGTCGGTGGAGACCCAGTACTTC. Filled out from reference TRBV19 and TRBJ2-5, the complete variable domain reads DGGITQSPKYLFRKEGQNVTLSCEQNLNHDAMYWYRQDPGQGLRLIYYSQIVNDFQKGDIAEGYSVSREKKESFPLTVTSAQKNPTAFYLCASSMGRQGSVETQYFGPGTRLLVL.

The chain is built from TRBV9 and TRBJ1-2, with 10 bases lining up with TRBD1. The ends lost 4 bases at V and 3 bases at J; junction bases unmatched: 6. The CDR3 runs to 15 residues. Germline lookup yields CDR1 SGDLS and CDR2 YYNGEE. CDR3 residues: CASSPRQGAYYGYTF. The CDR3 DNA is TGTGCCAGCAGCCCTCGACAGGGGGCGTACTATGGCTACACCTTC. Filled out from reference TRBV9 and TRBJ1-2, the complete variable domain reads DSGVTQTPKHLITATGQRVTLRCSPRSGDLSVYWYQQSLDQGLQFLIQYYNGEERAKGNILERFSAQQFPDLHSELNLSSLELGDSALYFCASSPRQGAYYGYTFGSGTRLTVV.

As for this clone: The same CDR3 arises from other DNA sequences in this sample as well. The J gene is TRBJ1-5, the V gene TRBV6-1, with D unclear. CDR1 is MNHNS, CDR2 SASEGT, per germline. The CDR3 consists of 13 residues. V shed 0 bases and J shed 6 bases, with 6 bases lying between them. CDR3 protein: CASSEAGGQPQHF. DNA of the CDR3: TGTGCCAGCAGTGAAGCCGGAGGTCAGCCCCAGCATTTT.

This clone occurred once. One end of the junction does not line up with germline, which may come from a read error. This sequence joins TRBV28 and TRBJ1-1; D may be TRBD1 (5 bases). This CDR3 spans 10 amino acids. Germline V gene data show CDR1 as MDHEN and CDR2 as SYDVKM. The CDR3, as DNA: TGTGCCAGCACGGACACAGAAGCTTTCTTT. Protein: CASTDTEAFF. The full variable domain, in which reference TRBV28 and TRBJ1-1 provide the parts outside the CDR3, is DVKVTQSSRYLVKRTGEKVFLECVQDMDHENMFWYRQDPGLGLRLIYFSYDVKMKEKGDIPEGYSVSREKKERFSLILESASTNQTSMYLCASTDTEAFFGQGTRLTVV.

The chain links TRBV7-2 to TRBJ1-5, with a tentative D call TRBD1 (6 bases). Trimming stripped 10 bases from V and 7 bases from J, with 17 bases between. Per the germline V gene, CDR1 is SGHTA and CDR2 is FQGNSA. The CDR3 has 13 residues. This chain's CDR3 is CATSWGGGQPQHF. CDR3 coding DNA: TGTGCCACATCGTGGGGGGGCGGGCAGCCCCAGCATTTT.

In its sample, this clone was seen once. The chain recombines TRBV19 with TRBJ1-5; TRBD1 matches 8 bases. Germline trimming cut 2 bases from V and 0 bases from J; bases unmatched to any gene: 6. The V gene's germline CDR1 is LNHDA and CDR2 SQIVND (reference sequence). CDR3 length: 17 amino acids. The CDR3 here is CASSIQGAPYSNQPQHF. The CDR3 nucleotides read TGTGCCAGTAGTATACAGGGGGCCCCATATAGCAATCAGCCCCAGCATTTT.

This chain joins TRBV7-2 and TRBJ1-6, with D tentatively TRBD1 (5 bases). The germline CDR1 and CDR2 sequences are SGHTA and FQGNSA. Trimming left V 1 base short and J 7 bases short, with 11 bases between. The length of the CDR3 is 15 residues. CDR3 nucleotides: TGTGCCAGCAGCTTAGTAGCAGGGAAGAATTCACCCCTCCACTTT. Its translation: CASSLVAGKNSPLHF. The variable domain in full, with the rest retrieved from reference TRBV7-2 and TRBJ1-6, is GAGVSQSPSNKVTEKGKDVELRCDPISGHTALYWYRQSLGQGLEFLIYFQGNSAPDKSGLPSDRFSAERTGGSVSTLTIQRTQQEDSAVYLCASSLVAGKNSPLHFGNGTRLTVT.

CDR3 coding DNA: TGTGCCAGCAACCTGGGGCAGGGCACTGAAGCTTTCTTT. Translation: CASNLGQGTEAFF. The J gene is TRBJ1-1, the V gene TRBV12-3 or TRBV12-4, with D tentatively TRBD1 (5 bases). The CDR3 has 13 amino acids. With 7 bases removed from V and 4 bases from J, the gap between germline ends came to 13 bases.

The J gene is TRBJ1-6, the V gene TRBV7-2, with D uncertain. The germline gives CDR1 SGHTA, CDR2 FQGNSA. Between the trimmed V and J ends, which lost 2 bases and 6 bases, there was a span of 8 bases. This CDR3 has 14 amino acids. Here the CDR3 reads CASSLIGSNSPLHF. In DNA, the CDR3 is TGTGCCAGCAGCTTAATTGGCTCTAATTCACCCCTCCACTTT.

The chain combines TRBV9 with TRBJ2-5; TRBD1 matches 8 bases. This CDR3 contains 14 residues. Germline assignment: CDR1 SGDLS and CDR2 YYNGEE. V shed 4 bases and J 4 bases; nucleotides not matched to a gene: 6. CDR3 DNA: TGTGCCAGCAGCCCGCAGGGGGCGGGAGAGACCCAGTACTTC. The encoded protein is CASSPQGAGETQYF.

The chain links TRBV7-9 to TRBJ1-1; D is unresolved. This CDR3 is 14 amino acids long. Trimming removed 1 base at V and 1 base at J, with 7 bases between. The V gene's germline CDR1 is SEHNR and CDR2 FQNEAQ (reference sequence). In DNA form, the CDR3 reads TGTGCCAGCAGCTTAGTGGGGAGGAACACTGAAGCTTTCTTT. Its protein product is CASSLVGRNTEAFF.